The subject of this entry is one T cell receptor beta chain. Its antigen is unidentified. CDR3 length equals 15 residues. CDR1 LNHDA and CDR2 SQIVND come from the germline V gene (reference sequence). Trimming removed 3 bases at V and 2 bases at J, with 14 bases between. These data originate in a study of T cells in Graves' hyperthyroidism and ophthalmopathy. TCR beta CDR3 sequences were amplified from RNA transcripts. Researchers ran a first-round RT-PCR on the TCR CDR3 using the HTBI primer set. From the multiplex PCR reads, TCRdb called clonotypes with MiXCR, one entry per CDR3 protein. The repertoire has about 250,000 distinct CDR3 sequences, 24% of them found once; the top ten carry roughly 40%. On the basis of clinical symptoms, serum thyroxine and TRAb, thyroid ultrasound and orbital computed tomography, diagnoses were made. Fresh peripheral blood, 8 to 10 ml, was the source of the PBMCs. The study, taken as a whole, reports: Most expanded thyroid clonotypes above 0.001 also appeared in blood. The model forecast ophthalmopathy, anticipating it by a median about six months before onset.

The clonotype originates from a middle-aged woman with Graves' ophthalmopathy. The gene calls are TRBV19 and TRBJ2-7; a possible D gene is TRBD2 (6 bases). The sequencing input was blood. The CDR3 DNA follows: TGTGCCAGTAGTATTTTGGCGGGGTCGCCCTACGAGCAGTACTTC. This encodes CASSILAGSPYEQYF. The full variable domain, its missing parts supplied by reference TRBV19 and TRBJ2-7, is DGGITQSPKYLFRKEGQNVTLSCEQNLNHDAMYWYRQDPGQGLRLIYYSQIVNDFQKGDIAEGYSVSREKKESFPLTVTSAQKNPTAFYLCASSILAGSPYEQYFGPGTRLTVT.